The present T cell receptor (beta chain) was sequenced within a study of shared clonotypes between healthy human individuals. The wider study: The plates for each donor numbered three CD4 naive, three CD4 memory, two CD8 naive and one CD8 memory. Study-level results: Rarefaction exposed incomplete sorted-subset sequencing despite large depth. Apart from blood, nothing was sampled; tissue repertoires likely differ.

Using immunoSEQ multiplex PCR, the repertoire was profiled, and TCRdb retains in-frame clones only, with some absent. The sample includes 2 million to 2.5 million clones, approximately 95% of them seen just once. The trim removed 3 bases at V and 3 bases at J, leaving 14 bases unmatched. Germline CDR1 is LNHDA and CDR2 is SQIVND (reference sequence). CDR3 length equals 18 residues. All the donors were Caucasian adults who lived in Nashville, Tennessee. This clone was found a few times. Antigen specificity is unknown. This clonotype was sampled from a man younger than 30 in good health. Some clones in this sample may be carry-over from other donors' samples. Material: naive CD4+ T cells from PBMCs. The subset is: CD45RA+ positively selected. The V and J genes are TRBV19 and TRBJ1-5; 7 bases are a match to TRBD1. CDR3 in amino acids: CASSMEHPRDRHNQPQHF. In DNA form, the CDR3 reads TGTGCCAGTAGTATGGAACACCCCCGGGACAGACACAATCAGCCCCAGCATTTT.